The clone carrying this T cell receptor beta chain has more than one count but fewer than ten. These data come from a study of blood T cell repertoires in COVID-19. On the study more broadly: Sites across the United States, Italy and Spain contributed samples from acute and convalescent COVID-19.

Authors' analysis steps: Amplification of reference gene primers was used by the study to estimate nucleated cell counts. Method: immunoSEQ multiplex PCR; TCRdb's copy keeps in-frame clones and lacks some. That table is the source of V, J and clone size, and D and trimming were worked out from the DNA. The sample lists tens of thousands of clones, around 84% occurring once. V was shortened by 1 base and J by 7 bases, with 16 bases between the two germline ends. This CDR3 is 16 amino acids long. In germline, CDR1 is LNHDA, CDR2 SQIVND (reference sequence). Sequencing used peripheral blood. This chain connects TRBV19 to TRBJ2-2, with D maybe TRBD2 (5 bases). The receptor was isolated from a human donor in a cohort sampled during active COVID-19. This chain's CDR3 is CASSIGPGRTFGELFF. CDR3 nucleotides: TGTGCCAGTAGTATAGGCCCCGGAAGGACTTTCGGGGAGCTGTTTTTT.